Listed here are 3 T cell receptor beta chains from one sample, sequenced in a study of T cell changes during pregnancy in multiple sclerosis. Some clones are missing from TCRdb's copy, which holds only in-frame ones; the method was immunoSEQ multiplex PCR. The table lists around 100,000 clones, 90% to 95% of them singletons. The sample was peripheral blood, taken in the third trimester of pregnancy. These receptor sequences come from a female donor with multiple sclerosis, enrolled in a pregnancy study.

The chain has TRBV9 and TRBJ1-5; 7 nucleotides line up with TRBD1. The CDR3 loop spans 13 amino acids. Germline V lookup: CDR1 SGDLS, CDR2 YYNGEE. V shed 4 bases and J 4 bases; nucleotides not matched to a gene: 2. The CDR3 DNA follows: TGTGCCAGCAGCCGGGACAGTAATCAGCCCCAGCATTTT. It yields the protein CASSRDSNQPQHF.

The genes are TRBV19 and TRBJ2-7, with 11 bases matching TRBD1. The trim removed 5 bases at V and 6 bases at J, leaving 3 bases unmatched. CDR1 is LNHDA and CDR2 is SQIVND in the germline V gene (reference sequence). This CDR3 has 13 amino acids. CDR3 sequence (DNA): TGTGCCAGTAGTTCCGGGACAGGGGGCGAGCAGTACTTC. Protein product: CASSSGTGGEQYF.

The CDR3 here is CASSLHGGKKRGYTF. The CDR3 nucleotides read TGTGCCAGCAGTTTACATGGGGGGAAAAAGAGAGGCTACACCTTC. The chain employs TRBV28 and TRBJ1-2, with D perhaps matching TRBD1 (5 bases). The CDR3 consists of 15 residues. Trimming stripped 2 bases from V and 8 bases from J, with 18 bases between. Germline V gives CDR1 MDHEN, CDR2 SYDVKM.